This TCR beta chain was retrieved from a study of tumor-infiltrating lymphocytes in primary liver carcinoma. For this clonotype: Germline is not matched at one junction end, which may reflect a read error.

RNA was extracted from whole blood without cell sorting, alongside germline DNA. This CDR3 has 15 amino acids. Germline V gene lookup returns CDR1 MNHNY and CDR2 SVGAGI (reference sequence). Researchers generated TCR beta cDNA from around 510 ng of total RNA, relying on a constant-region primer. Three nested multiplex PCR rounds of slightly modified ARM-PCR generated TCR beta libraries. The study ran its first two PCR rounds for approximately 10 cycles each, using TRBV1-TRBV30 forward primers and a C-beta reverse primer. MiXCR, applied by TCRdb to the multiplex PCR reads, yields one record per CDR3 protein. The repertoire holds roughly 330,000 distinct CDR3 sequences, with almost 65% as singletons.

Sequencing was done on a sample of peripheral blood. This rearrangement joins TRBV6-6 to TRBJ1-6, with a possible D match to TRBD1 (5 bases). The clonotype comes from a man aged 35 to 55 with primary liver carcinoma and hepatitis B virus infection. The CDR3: CDSTDLTGANSPFHF. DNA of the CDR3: TGTGACAGCACCGACCTAACCGGGGCTAATTCACCCTTCCACTTT.